These 8 T cell receptor beta chains originate from one sample sequenced in a study of technical replicates of blood from a handful of donors. Only in-frame clones appear in the TCRdb table, and some are missing; sequencing was by immunoSEQ multiplex PCR. In the table there are 55,000 to 75,000 clones, roughly 94% of which are singletons. Sample: T cells isolated from PBMCs. These receptors all come from a human donor in good health.

The rearrangement joins TRBV4-1 to TRBJ2-7; 9 bases map to TRBD2. Germline values: CDR1 MGHRA, CDR2 YSYEKL. V gave up 0 bases and J gave up 3 bases; unmatched junction bases: 6. The CDR3 is 16 residues long. The CDR3 coding sequence is TGCGCCAGCAGCCAAGATCGAGCGGGAGGACTCTACGAGCAGTACTTC. It yields the protein CASSQDRAGGLYEQYF.

This chain joins TRBV9 and TRBJ1-1; a weak D match, TRBD1 (6 bases). The ends were cut back, 7 bases at V and 6 bases at J, with 19 bases in the middle. CDR1 and CDR2 from the germline V gene are SGDLS and YYNGEE. This CDR3 has 14 amino acids. CDR3 DNA sequence: TGTGCCAGCTCCTTGAAAGGGGAGGGGGCTGAAGCTTTCTTT. It yields the protein CASSLKGEGAEAFF.

V is TRBV6-1 and J is TRBJ1-5; 9 nucleotides line up with TRBD1. Unmatched junction bases numbered 8, after V lost 1 base and J lost 7 bases. Germline V gene data show CDR1 as MNHNS and CDR2 as SASEGT. The CDR3 is 16 residues long. The CDR3 spells CASSEGRTGVGQPQHF. Here the CDR3 DNA reads TGTGCCAGCAGTGAAGGACGGACAGGGGTTGGCCAGCCCCAGCATTTT.

The rearrangement uses TRBV11-1 and TRBJ2-1; D is uncertain. Looked up from germline, CDR1 is SGHAT and CDR2 is FQDESV (reference sequence). The germline V and J ends were trimmed by 2 bases and 0 bases, with 5 bases remaining between them. This CDR3 comprises 14 residues. This chain's CDR3 is CASSLLSSYNEQFF. As DNA, the CDR3 is TGTGCCAGCAGCTTACTAAGCTCCTACAATGAGCAGTTCTTC.

The J gene is TRBJ2-7, the V gene TRBV25-1; 8 positions agree with TRBD1. CDR3 length equals 13 residues. J gave up 5 bases and V 8 bases, and 8 bases lay outside the gene matches. The germline gives CDR1 MGHDK, CDR2 SYGVNS. In nucleotides, the CDR3 is TGTGCCAGCTCCCCAGGGGGCCAGGACGAGCAGTACTTC. Amino acids: CASSPGGQDEQYF.

The chain employs TRBV27 and TRBJ2-7, with 7 bases matching TRBD1. The V and J ends lost 6 bases and 4 bases, in that order; junction bases with no gene match: 9. This CDR3 is 14 amino acids long. Germline V lookup: CDR1 MNHEY, CDR2 SMNVEV (reference sequence). CDR3 residues: CASSQQGSHYEQYF. The CDR3 bases are TGTGCCAGCAGCCAACAGGGGTCCCATTACGAGCAGTACTTC.

The rearrangement joins TRBV7-9 to TRBJ1-2; D not certain. The CDR3 runs to 14 residues. V dropped 2 bases and J dropped 1 base, with 8 bases sitting between them. Germline-derived CDR1 and CDR2 are SEHNR and FQNEAQ (reference sequence). The CDR3 sequence is CASSLTEVNYGYTF. CDR3 bases: TGTGCCAGCAGCTTAACGGAGGTTAACTATGGCTACACCTTC.

This chain connects TRBV18 to TRBJ2-7; 9 nucleotides align to TRBD2. Germline V CDR1 and CDR2: KGHSH, LQKENI. V shed 3 bases and J 4 bases; nucleotides not matched to a gene: 4. The CDR3 consists of 14 residues. In DNA form, the CDR3 reads TGTGCCAGCTCACCGCAGACTAGCGGATACGAGCAGTACTTC. This codes for CASSPQTSGYEQYF. Full variable domain (rest looked up from reference TRBV18 and TRBJ2-7): NAGVMQNPRHLVRRRGQEARLRCSPMKGHSHVYWYRQLPEEGLKFMVYLQKENIIDESGMPKERFSAEFPKEGPSILRIQQVVRGDSAAYFCASSPQTSGYEQYFGPGTRLTVT.